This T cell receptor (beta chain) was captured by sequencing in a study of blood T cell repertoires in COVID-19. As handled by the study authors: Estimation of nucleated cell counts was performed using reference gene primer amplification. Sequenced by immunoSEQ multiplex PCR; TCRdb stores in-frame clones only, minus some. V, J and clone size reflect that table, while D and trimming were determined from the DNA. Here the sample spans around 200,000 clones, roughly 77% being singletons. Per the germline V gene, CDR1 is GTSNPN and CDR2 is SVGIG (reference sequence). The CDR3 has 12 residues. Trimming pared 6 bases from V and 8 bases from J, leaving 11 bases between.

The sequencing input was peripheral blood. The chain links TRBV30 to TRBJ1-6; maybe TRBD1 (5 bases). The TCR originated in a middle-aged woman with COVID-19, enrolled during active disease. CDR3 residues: CACGRVHSPLHF. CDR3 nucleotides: TGTGCCTGCGGCAGGGTTCATTCACCCCTCCACTTT.